A single sample gave rise to the 20 T cell receptor beta chains below, sequenced in a study of T-cell reconstitution after alpha-beta-depleted transplantation in children (TCRdb year 2016). According to the study, the label for this sample's treatment or condition signals: allogeneic hematopoietic cell transplantation with graft depleted of TCRalphabeta T cells and CD19 B cells. Library generation was performed with PCR. Sequencing relied on an Illumina HiSeq 2500. Molecular barcoding was employed in the preparation of TCR libraries, with unique molecular identifiers being used to normalize TCRbeta repertoire quantification. TCRdb passed the public sequencing reads through fastp at Q25 and MiXCR, retaining productive beta sequences. Rows with a matching CDR3 protein are joined into one entry that keeps the most common DNA and genes. Present in this sample are 550,000 to 600,000 distinct CDR3 sequences, under 25% of which were seen just once. Around 14% of the sample rests with the top ten.

The material was PBMCs, mostly from graft donor cells, obtained 360 days after TCRalphabeta/CD19-depleted stem cell transplant. Receptors were obtained from a boy younger than two who had a stem cell transplant for acute myeloid leukemia, so the T cells may come from the graft donor.

The chain links TRBV5-1 to TRBJ2-5; 10 positions match TRBD1. J lost 4 bases, V lost 7 bases, and 10 bases had no gene match. There are 15 residues in the CDR3. The germline gives CDR1 SGHRS, CDR2 YFSETQ. The CDR3 DNA is TGCGCCAGCCATAATGGCGACAGGGGGCGAGAGACCCAGTACTTC. Translation gives CASHNGDRGRETQYF.

This clonotype was picked up many times. The chain couples TRBV20-1 to TRBJ2-1; TRBD2 aligns across 8 bases. This CDR3 is built from 15 residues. After removal of 4 bases from V and 0 bases from J, the junction contained 5 bases not matched to a gene. Per germline, CDR1 DFQATT and CDR2 SNEGSKA (reference sequence). CDR3 DNA: TGCAGTGCTACGTCGCGGGGGGACTCCTACAATGAGCAGTTCTTC. This gives the protein CSATSRGDSYNEQFF.

This rearrangement joins TRBV24-1 to TRBJ2-3, with TRBD2 matching over 13 bases. V was clipped by 9 bases and J by 6 bases; unmatched bases: 14. Germline V gives CDR1 KGHDR, CDR2 SFDVKD. This CDR3 has 17 residues. The CDR3 DNA is TGTGCCACCGGAGGCCTGACTAGCGGGGGGTTCTCGGATACGCAGTATTTT. Encoded protein: CATGGLTSGGFSDTQYF.

The genes are TRBV20-1 and TRBJ1-1; D remains ambiguous. This CDR3 spans 14 amino acids. Trimming shortened V by 5 bases and J by 0 bases, and 13 bases separated the two germline ends. Germline loops: CDR1 DFQATT, CDR2 SNEGSKA (reference sequence). Here the CDR3 reads CSAQVRRLNTEAFF. In nucleotides, the CDR3 is TGCAGTGCTCAGGTAAGACGGCTGAACACTGAAGCTTTCTTT.

This sequence joins TRBV28 and TRBJ2-4, with 8 bases lining up with TRBD2. The germline V gene encodes CDR1 MDHEN and CDR2 SYDVKM. V lost 7 bases, J lost 6 bases, and 5 bases stayed unmatched. This CDR3 has 13 amino acids. CDR3 sequence reads: CASKPGLGNIQYF. DNA of the CDR3: TGTGCCAGCAAGCCGGGACTAGGAAACATTCAGTACTTC. Supplemented by reference TRBV28 and TRBJ2-4, the full variable domain reads DVKVTQSSRYLVKRTGEKVFLECVQDMDHENMFWYRQDPGLGLRLIYFSYDVKMKEKGDIPEGYSVSREKKERFSLILESASTNQTSMYLCASKPGLGNIQYFGAGTRLSVL.

The table lists this clonotype with a few counts. The chain combines TRBV6-2 or TRBV6-3 with TRBJ2-3; D gene ambiguous. CDR3 length equals 16 residues. Germline values: CDR1 MNHEY, CDR2 SVGEGT. Trimming cost V 0 bases and J 6 bases, with 16 bases left between them. CDR3: CASSYSAGLLGDTQYF. The CDR3 DNA reads as TGTGCCAGCAGTTACTCAGCCGGCCTTTTAGGCGATACGCAGTATTTT.

There are many counts of this clonotype. The chain links TRBV27 to TRBJ2-1; D call uncertain. Germline CDR1 and CDR2: MNHEY and SMNVEV (reference sequence). Deletions cut 8 bases from V and 2 bases from J, with 13 bases between. This CDR3 is built from 14 residues. The CDR3: CASHDTWAYNEQFF. The CDR3 nucleotides are TGTGCCAGCCACGACACCTGGGCCTACAATGAGCAGTTCTTC.

This clonotype has only a few counts. The genes are TRBV7-9 and TRBJ2-7; D ambiguous. Germline assignment: CDR1 SEHNR and CDR2 FQNEAQ (reference sequence). This CDR3 comprises 14 residues. The V and J ends lost 1 base and 5 bases respectively, with 12 bases between them. DNA of the CDR3: TGTGCCAGCAGCTTAGAGTCGGCATCGGACGAGCAGTACGTC. As protein: CASSLESASDEQYV.

This clonotype showed up many times. The rearrangement joins TRBV27 to TRBJ2-4; D remains unclear. This CDR3 spans 12 amino acids. Germline V gene lookup returns CDR1 MNHEY and CDR2 SMNVEV (reference sequence). Trimming removed 6 bases at V and 3 bases at J, with 6 bases between. Here the CDR3 reads CASSDGKNIQYF. Here the CDR3 DNA reads TGTGCCAGCAGCGACGGCAAAAACATTCAGTACTTC.

A few counts support this clonotype. This chain uses TRBV7-8 with TRBJ1-2; D uncertain. V gave up 3 bases and J gave up 5 bases, with 16 bases separating them. Germline CDR1 SGHVS, CDR2 FQNEAQ. The CDR3 loop spans 15 amino acids. Here the CDR3 DNA reads TGTGCCAGCAGCTTCAGACGGAGCATCCCTTATGGCTACACCTTC. As protein: CASSFRRSIPYGYTF.

The genes are TRBV5-1 and TRBJ2-5; D gene uncertain. Trimming left V 3 bases short and J 1 base short, with 13 bases between. This CDR3 has 15 residues. Germline CDR1 is SGHRS and CDR2 is YFSETQ. DNA of the CDR3: TGCGCCAGCAGCTCCGGTTGGGCCACCCAAGAGACCCAGTACTTC. It codes for CASSSGWATQETQYF.

The rearrangement uses TRBV20-1 and TRBJ1-2, with TRBD1 as a possible D gene (6 bases). There are 16 residues in the CDR3. Germline loops: CDR1 DFQATT, CDR2 SNEGSKA (reference sequence). The V and J ends lost 5 bases and 2 bases respectively, with 21 bases between them. CDR3 bases: TGCAGTGCTCCAAACCCCCAGGGGAGAAGGAACTATGGCTACACCTTC. Translation gives CSAPNPQGRRNYGYTF.

For this clonotype: This may arise from a read error, as a much more abundant clone is one base away. The chain is built from TRBV10-3 and TRBJ2-7; TRBD2 agrees at 9 bases. Germline lookup yields CDR1 ENHRY and CDR2 SYGVKD. The CDR3 loop spans 17 amino acids. The junction had 8 bases not matched to a gene; V was cut back by 0 bases and J by 2 bases. The CDR3 DNA sequence: TGTGCCATCAGTGAGTCGAAAGTAGCGGGGGAAACCTACGAGCAGTACGTC. Its protein is CAISESKVAGETYEQYV.

This chain uses TRBV20-1 with TRBJ1-5; D gene unclear. This CDR3 spans 13 amino acids. Germline CDR1 reads DFQATT; CDR2 reads SNEGSKA (reference sequence). The V end lost 4 bases, the J end lost 0 bases, and 7 bases lay between the germline ends. CDR3 loop: CSAKSDSNQPQHF. For the CDR3, the DNA is TGCAGTGCTAAAAGTGATAGCAATCAGCCCCAGCATTTT.

This chain uses TRBV2 with TRBJ2-7; possibly TRBD1 for D (5 bases). Germline CDR1 SNHLY, CDR2 FYNNEI. The CDR3 consists of 13 residues. V was trimmed by 2 bases and J by 6 bases, leaving 11 bases between them. This CDR3 reads CASSEFQGTEQYF. In DNA, the CDR3 is TGTGCCAGCAGTGAATTCCAGGGTACCGAGCAGTACTTC.

The chain couples TRBV4-3 to TRBJ1-1; tentative D call: TRBD1 (6 bases). The ends were cut back, 4 bases at V and 3 bases at J, with 15 bases in the middle. This CDR3 is 15 amino acids long. Germline CDR1 is LGHNA and CDR2 is YSLEER. The CDR3 is CASSPDSSLDTEAFF. CDR3 in DNA: TGCGCCAGCAGCCCGGACAGTAGTTTAGACACTGAAGCTTTCTTT.

This chain joins TRBV11-1 and TRBJ1-6, with TRBD1 matching 9 bases. Trimming took 2 bases from V and 7 from J; bases not matched to a gene: 12. The germline V gene encodes CDR1 SGHAT and CDR2 FQDESV (reference sequence). The CDR3 loop spans 18 amino acids. CDR3 sequence: CASSLSGQGIRINSPLHF. The CDR3, as DNA: TGTGCCAGCAGCTTATCGGGACAGGGAATAAGGATCAATTCACCCCTCCACTTT.

This clonotype was recorded a few times. J is TRBJ1-1 and V is TRBV6-5; a weak D match, TRBD1 (6 bases). Germline V lookup: CDR1 MNHEY, CDR2 SVGAGI. The CDR3 is 15 amino acids. Trimming removed 2 bases at V and 1 base at J, with 11 bases between. In DNA form, the CDR3 reads TGTGCCAGCAGTTACGTCGGGGGCACGAACACTGAAGCTTTCTTT. Protein sequence: CASSYVGGTNTEAFF.

This clonotype has a count of ten or more. The gene calls are TRBV15 and TRBJ2-3, with D possibly being TRBD1 or TRBD2 (5 bases each). Per the germline V gene, CDR1 is LNHNV and CDR2 is YYDKDF (reference sequence). This CDR3 region has 18 residues. Trimming pared 0 bases from V and 2 bases from J, leaving 18 bases between. CDR3 residues: CATSRDLGVLGPTDTQYF. For the CDR3, the DNA is TGTGCCACCAGCAGAGATCTGGGGGTCCTGGGTCCCACAGATACGCAGTATTTT. The full variable domain, its missing parts supplied by reference TRBV15 and TRBJ2-3, is DAMVIQNPRYQVTQFGKPVTLSCSQTLNHNVMYWYQQKSSQAPKLLFHYYDKDFNNEADTPDNFQSRRPNTSFCFLDIRSPGLGDTAMYLCATSRDLGVLGPTDTQYFGPGTRLTVL.

This rearrangement joins TRBV30 to TRBJ1-2; D gene ambiguous. V lost 0 bases and J 4 bases, leaving 9 bases between the germline ends. CDR3 length: 13 residues. The germline gives CDR1 GTSNPN, CDR2 SVGIG (reference sequence). The CDR3 sequence is CAWSVTRFYGYTF. The DNA of the CDR3 is TGTGCCTGGAGTGTCACCAGGTTCTATGGCTACACCTTC.